These 14 T cell receptor beta chains originate from one sample sequenced in a study of control samples from healthy donors and cancer patients. The method was immunoSEQ multiplex PCR; TCRdb's version includes in-frame clones alone and lacks a portion of them. Of about 73,000 clones listed, 94% are singletons. Sample: blood. Source of these receptors: a woman aged 40 to 50 in good health.

The V call is TRBV5-5, the J call TRBJ1-1, with D unclear. The ends were cut back, 4 bases at V and 3 bases at J, with 10 bases in the middle. The germline V gene encodes CDR1 SGHKS and CDR2 YYEKEE (reference sequence). The CDR3 runs 13 residues. CDR3 amino acids: CASSRPGYTEAFF. The CDR3 DNA reads as TGTGCCAGCAGCCGTCCAGGATACACTGAAGCTTTCTTT. The variable domain in full, with the rest retrieved from reference TRBV5-5 and TRBJ1-1, is DAGVTQSPTHLIKTRGQQVTLRCSPISGHKSVSWYQQVLGQGPQFIFQYYEKEERGRGNFPDRFSARQFPNYSSELNVNALLLGDSALYLCASSRPGYTEAFFGQGTRLTVV.

V gene TRBV23-1 combines with J gene TRBJ2-2; TRBD1 or TRBD2 may be the D gene (5 bases each). TRBV23-1 is classed as an ORF, of uncertain function. Trimming removed 8 bases from V and 1 base from J, with 11 bases in between. This CDR3 has 14 amino acids. The CDR3 region is CASPPGLNTGELFF. The CDR3 nucleotides read TGCGCCAGCCCGCCGGGGCTGAACACCGGGGAGCTGTTTTTT.

A remark on this clone: The junction departs from germline at one end; a sequencing error may be responsible. V and J are TRBV30 and TRBJ1-5; unclear D gene. The germline V gene encodes CDR1 GTSNPN and CDR2 SVGIG (reference sequence). This CDR3 comprises 14 residues. The CDR3 is CAWSVASSSQPQHF. The CDR3 DNA is TGTGCCTGGAGTGTAGCCAGTAGCAGTCAGCCCCAGCATTTT.

The V gene is TRBV5-6, the J gene TRBJ2-5; 9 positions match TRBD2. Losses at the gene ends were 4 bases for V and 5 bases for J; bases not matched to a gene: 3. The CDR3 contains 13 residues. The germline CDR1 and CDR2 sequences are SGHDT and YYEEEE. The CDR3 protein is CASSRSGSETQYF. CDR3 DNA sequence: TGTGCCAGCAGCCGTAGCGGGAGTGAGACCCAGTACTTC.

CDR3 in DNA: TGTGCCAGTAGTAGTCTCGCGGGGTTGGTCGGGGAGCTGTTTTTT. Its translation is CASSSLAGLVGELFF. The chain employs TRBV19 and TRBJ2-2; TRBD2 might be the D (6 bases). CDR1 and CDR2 (germline): LNHDA, SQIVND (reference sequence). The CDR3 length is 15 residues. Trimming shortened V by 4 bases and J by 7 bases, and 16 bases separated the two germline ends. The whole variable domain, remainder taken from reference TRBV19 and TRBJ2-2, is DGGITQSPKYLFRKEGQNVTLSCEQNLNHDAMYWYRQDPGQGLRLIYYSQIVNDFQKGDIAEGYSVSREKKESFPLTVTSAQKNPTAFYLCASSSLAGLVGELFFGEGSRLTVL.

V gene TRBV15 combines with J gene TRBJ2-3; D gene unclear. V dropped 0 bases and J dropped 3 bases, with 4 bases sitting between them. CDR3 length: 13 amino acids. Germline CDR1 and CDR2: LNHNV and YYDKDF (reference sequence). The CDR3, as DNA: TGTGCCACCAGCAGAGATCCGACAGATACGCAGTATTTT. Encoded protein: CATSRDPTDTQYF.

The CDR3 bases are TGCGCCAGCAGTGACAGGACCTCCTCTGGAAACACCATATATTTT. Translated, it gives CASSDRTSSGNTIYF. This chain joins TRBV10-2 and TRBJ1-3; D ambiguous. The CDR3 covers 15 residues. Looked up from germline, CDR1 is WSHSY and CDR2 is SAAADI. The V end was cut by 3 bases, the J end by 0 bases, with 9 bases between.

V gene TRBV7-2 combines with J gene TRBJ2-1; 10 nucleotides match TRBD1. The V segment lost 7 bases and the J segment 7 bases; nucleotides outside the gene matches: 10. The CDR3 totals 15 residues. Germline V lookup: CDR1 SGHTA, CDR2 FQGNSA. The CDR3 here is CASTSGTGAGNEQFF. The DNA for the CDR3 is TGTGCCAGCACCTCCGGGACAGGGGCAGGGAATGAGCAGTTCTTC.

This rearrangement joins TRBV7-2 to TRBJ1-2; D not certain. The germline V and J ends were trimmed by 1 base and 2 bases, with 14 bases remaining between them. The CDR3 totals 16 residues. In germline, CDR1 is SGHTA, CDR2 FQGNSA. The CDR3 spells CASSLDDGFRNYGYTF. In nucleotides, the CDR3 is TGTGCCAGCAGCTTAGACGACGGCTTTAGGAACTATGGCTACACCTTC. Using reference TRBV7-2 and TRBJ1-2 for the parts outside the CDR3, the full variable domain is GAGVSQSPSNKVTEKGKDVELRCDPISGHTALYWYRQSLGQGLEFLIYFQGNSAPDKSGLPSDRFSAERTGGSVSTLTIQRTQQEDSAVYLCASSLDDGFRNYGYTFGSGTRLTVV.

The gene calls are TRBV19 and TRBJ2-3, with 12 bases matching TRBD2. There are 15 residues in the CDR3. The V gene end was trimmed by 7 bases and the J gene end by 4 bases; junction bases not matched to a gene: 6. Germline V gene lookup returns CDR1 LNHDA and CDR2 SQIVND (reference sequence). The CDR3 DNA sequence: TGTGCCAGTAACCCGACTAGCGGGGGATCAGATACGCAGTATTTT. Its protein is CASNPTSGGSDTQYF.

The rearrangement links TRBV6-5 to TRBJ1-1, with D maybe TRBD1 (6 bases). Germline V gives CDR1 MNHEY, CDR2 SVGAGI. The CDR3 consists of 15 residues. V dropped 7 bases and J dropped 6 bases, with 21 bases sitting between them. The CDR3 protein is CASNPLKGVRAEAFF. In DNA, the CDR3 is TGTGCCAGCAACCCCCTAAAGGGGGTTCGCGCTGAAGCTTTCTTT.

The chain couples TRBV7-2 to TRBJ1-5; 7 positions match TRBD1. The germline CDR1 and CDR2 sequences are SGHTA and FQGNSA. The CDR3 runs 16 residues. V was clipped by 3 bases and J by 3 bases; unmatched bases: 8. CDR3 nucleotides: TGTGCCAGCAGCTTTCTAAGACAGGGATCCAATCAGCCCCAGCATTTT. It specifies CASSFLRQGSNQPQHF.

The chain joins TRBV6-1 to TRBJ1-4, with 9 positions matching TRBD1. Germline-derived CDR1 and CDR2 are MNHNS and SASEGT. Trimming at V came to 3 bases and at J to 8 bases, leaving 10 bases not matched to a gene. The CDR3 runs to 16 residues. DNA for the CDR3: TGTGCCAGCAGTGAGGATAACAGGGGGCTAGGAGAAAAACTGTTTTTT. It encodes CASSEDNRGLGEKLFF.

V is TRBV7-9 and J is TRBJ2-7; D gene unclear. This CDR3 is built from 13 residues. The germline gives CDR1 SEHNR, CDR2 FQNEAQ (reference sequence). The V end lost 1 base, the J end lost 3 bases, and 7 bases lay between the germline ends. The CDR3 DNA is TGTGCCAGCAGCTTAGGGACCCACTACGAGCAGTACTTC. Amino acid sequence: CASSLGTHYEQYF.